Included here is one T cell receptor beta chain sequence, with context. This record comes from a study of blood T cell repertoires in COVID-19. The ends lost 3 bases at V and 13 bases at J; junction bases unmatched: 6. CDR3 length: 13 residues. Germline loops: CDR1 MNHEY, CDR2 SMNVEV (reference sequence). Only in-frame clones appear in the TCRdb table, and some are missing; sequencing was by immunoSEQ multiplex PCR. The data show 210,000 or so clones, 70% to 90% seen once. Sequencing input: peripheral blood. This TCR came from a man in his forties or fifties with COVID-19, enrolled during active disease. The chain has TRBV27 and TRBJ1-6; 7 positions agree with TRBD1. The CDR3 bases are TGTGCCAGCAGTTTTGAACAGGGGTACCCCCTCCACTTT. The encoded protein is CASSFEQGYPLHF.